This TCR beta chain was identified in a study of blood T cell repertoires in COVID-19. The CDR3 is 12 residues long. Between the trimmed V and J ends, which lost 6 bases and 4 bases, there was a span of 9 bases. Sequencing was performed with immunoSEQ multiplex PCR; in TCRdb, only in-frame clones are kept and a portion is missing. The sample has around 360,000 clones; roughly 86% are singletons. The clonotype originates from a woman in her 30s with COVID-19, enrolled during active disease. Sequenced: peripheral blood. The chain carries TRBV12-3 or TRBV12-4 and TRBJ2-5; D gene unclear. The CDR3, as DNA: TGTGCCAGCAGCCGCGCCGGAGAGACCCAGTACTTC. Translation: CASSRAGETQYF.